The 28 T cell receptor beta chains given below trace back to one sample, sequenced in a study of T cell repertoires in ileal Crohn's disease. Measured with immunoSEQ multiplex PCR; TCRdb has only the in-frame clones, and not every one. The table records about 62,000 clones, roughly nine tenths of them present only once. Time point here: neoterminal ileum biopsy at postoperative endoscopy, about 6 months after surgery. Sequenced input: ileal tissue. Receptor source: an adult with Crohn's disease.

This chain connects TRBV2 to TRBJ2-3, with a weak D call TRBD1 (6 bases). Germline CDR1 reads SNHLY; CDR2 reads FYNNEI. The CDR3 is made up of 12 amino acids. V lost 4 bases and J lost 5, with 7 bases in between. The CDR3 is CASSGGGDTQYF. CDR3 in DNA: TGTGCCAGCAGTGGAGGGGGAGATACGCAGTATTTT.

The chain uses TRBV19 and TRBJ2-7, with 7 nucleotides matching TRBD2. V lost 7 bases, J lost 6 bases, and 6 bases stayed unmatched. CDR3 length: 12 amino acids. Germline V lookup: CDR1 LNHDA, CDR2 SQIVND (reference sequence). In DNA form, the CDR3 reads TGTGCCAGTATCCGATCGGGGGGCGAGCAGTACTTC. It is translated as CASIRSGGEQYF.

The rearrangement links TRBV2 to TRBJ2-6; D unclear. This CDR3 has 12 residues. Germline values: CDR1 SNHLY, CDR2 FYNNEI. Trimming removed 11 bases at V and 0 bases at J, with 5 bases between. The DNA for the CDR3 is TGTGCCGGAGTCTCTGGGGCCAACGTCCTGACTTTC. The encoded protein is CAGVSGANVLTF.

The chain has TRBV19 and TRBJ1-2; D uncertain. The V gene lost 5 bases and the J gene lost 3 bases, with 22 bases spanning the gap. This CDR3 has 17 residues. Germline V gene sequence: CDR1 LNHDA, CDR2 SQIVND (reference sequence). CDR3 DNA: TGTGCCAGTAGTTCGGGAGGATTTAGTTTCGATTACTATGGCTACACCTTC. Protein product: CASSSGGFSFDYYGYTF.

The chain links TRBV6-5 to TRBJ2-5; 7 bases line up with TRBD2. CDR3 size: 16 residues. The germline V gene has CDR1 MNHEY and CDR2 SVGAGI. V shed 0 bases and J 4 bases; nucleotides not matched to a gene: 8. The CDR3 loop is CASSYSKSGELETQYF. CDR3 nucleotides: TGTGCCAGCAGTTACTCGAAAAGCGGGGAGTTAGAGACCCAGTACTTC.

The V call is TRBV18, the J call TRBJ1-2; D not resolved. V was clipped by 5 bases and J by 6 bases, with 16 bases between them. Germline CDR1 is KGHSH and CDR2 is LQKENI. The CDR3 consists of 14 residues. The chain's CDR3 is CASSRRPRYDGYTF. Written as DNA, the CDR3 is TGTGCCAGCTCAAGGAGACCGAGATATGATGGCTACACCTTC.

The CDR3 nucleotides read TGTGCCAGCAGCTCCGGACAGGGATCCACAATGAACACCATATATTTT. It is translated as CASSSGQGSTMNTIYF. The chain recombines TRBV11-3 with TRBJ1-3; 8 bases fit TRBD1. The CDR3 loop spans 16 amino acids. CDR1 is SGHNT and CDR2 is YENEEA in the germline V gene. V shed 4 bases and J 7 bases; nucleotides not matched to a gene: 12.

This chain connects TRBV13 to TRBJ1-2, with unresolved D. The V end lost 0 bases, the J end lost 3 bases, and 14 bases lay between the germline ends. The CDR3 has 16 residues. Per germline, CDR1 PRHDT and CDR2 FYEKMQ (reference sequence). The CDR3 coding sequence is TGTGCCAGCAGCTTAGGCCAGTCCACAGAAGACTATGGCTACACCTTC. Its translation: CASSLGQSTEDYGYTF. Full variable domain (rest looked up from reference TRBV13 and TRBJ1-2): AAGVIQSPRHLIKEKRETATLKCYPIPRHDTVYWYQQGPGQDPQFLISFYEKMQSDKGSIPDRFSAQQFSDYHSELNMSSLELGDSALYFCASSLGQSTEDYGYTFGSGTRLTVV.

The V and J genes are TRBV28 and TRBJ1-5; 8 positions match TRBD1. V gave up 5 bases and J gave up 5 bases; unmatched junction bases: 17. The CDR3 contains 18 residues. The germline V gene has CDR1 MDHEN and CDR2 SYDVKM. CDR3 amino acids: CASSHNPETGVLYQPQHF. Written as DNA, the CDR3 is TGTGCCAGCAGTCATAACCCCGAGACAGGGGTATTATATCAGCCCCAGCATTTT.

V is TRBV19 and J is TRBJ1-5; unclear D gene. V was trimmed by 2 bases and J by 9 bases, leaving 14 bases between them. The CDR3 totals 14 residues. CDR1 is LNHDA and CDR2 is SQIVND in the germline V gene (reference sequence). The CDR3 loop is CASSIKINHGPQHF. CDR3 sequence (DNA): TGTGCCAGTAGTATAAAGATCAATCACGGGCCCCAGCATTTT.

The J gene is TRBJ2-1, the V gene TRBV29-1, with TRBD2 identical over 8 bases. Germline V CDR1 and CDR2: SQVTM, ANQGSEA. The V segment lost 7 bases and the J segment 7 bases; nucleotides outside the gene matches: 3. The CDR3 runs 11 residues. The CDR3 is CSGGGQNEQFF. The CDR3 DNA is TGCAGCGGCGGGGGGCAGAATGAGCAGTTCTTC.

The chain is built from TRBV6-5 and TRBJ1-2, with a weak D call TRBD1 (6 bases). This CDR3 has 13 residues. Trimming stripped 4 bases from V and 2 bases from J, with 8 bases between. Germline V CDR1 and CDR2: MNHEY, SVGAGI. The CDR3 reads CASSSGANYGYTF. The DNA for the CDR3 is TGTGCCAGCAGTTCAGGGGCAAACTATGGCTACACCTTC.

The chain carries TRBV6-6 and TRBJ1-5, with D possibly TRBD1 on 5 matching bases. CDR1 MNHNY and CDR2 SVGAGI come from the germline V gene (reference sequence). Trimming left V 8 bases short and J 8 bases short, with 13 bases between. The CDR3 contains 12 residues. This chain's CDR3 is CASSRGVEPQHF. The CDR3 bases are TGTGCCAGCTCAAGGGGCGTTGAGCCCCAGCATTTT.

The chain carries TRBV5-1 and TRBJ1-5; D ambiguous. Trimming left V 1 base short and J 1 base short, with 3 bases between. Germline V gene data show CDR1 as SGHRS and CDR2 as YFSETQ. The CDR3 is 13 residues long. In nucleotides, the CDR3 is TGCGCCAGCAGCTTGACAAGCAATCAGCCCCAGCATTTT. It encodes CASSLTSNQPQHF.

The chain links TRBV27 to TRBJ1-1, with unresolved D. Germline V gene sequence: CDR1 MNHEY, CDR2 SMNVEV (reference sequence). CDR3 size: 14 residues. The V end lost 5 bases, the J end lost 3 bases, and 13 bases lay between the germline ends. The CDR3 DNA is TGTGCCAGCAGTCCCCACCAGAGGGACACTGAAGCTTTCTTT. It translates to CASSPHQRDTEAFF.

The chain joins TRBV4-1 to TRBJ2-3; the D gene is possibly TRBD1 (6 bases). Germline-derived CDR1 and CDR2 are MGHRA and YSYEKL. V dropped 2 bases and J dropped 6 bases, with 12 bases sitting between them. The CDR3 consists of 14 residues. CDR3 sequence (DNA): TGCGCCAGCAGCCAACGACAGGAAACCGATACGCAGTATTTT. This codes for CASSQRQETDTQYF.

The J gene is TRBJ1-2, the V gene TRBV19; 9 nucleotides agree with TRBD1. Germline CDR1 is LNHDA and CDR2 is SQIVND (reference sequence). V gave up 9 bases and J gave up 4 bases; unmatched junction bases: 21. CDR3 length: 18 amino acids. CDR3 residues: CASTRYLDRGARTYGYTF. Here the CDR3 DNA reads TGTGCCAGCACGCGCTACCTAGACAGGGGGGCGAGAACCTATGGCTACACCTTC.

The chain has TRBV6-1 and TRBJ2-1, with D unresolved. The CDR3 totals 12 residues. Trimming pared 3 bases from V and 6 bases from J, leaving 6 bases between. CDR1 and CDR2 (germline): MNHNS, SASEGT. The CDR3 bases are TGTGCCAGCAGTGAGTCCAGCAATGAGCAGTTCTTC. It encodes CASSESSNEQFF.

The gene calls are TRBV28 and TRBJ2-7, with 10 bases identical to TRBD1. The germline V gene has CDR1 MDHEN and CDR2 SYDVKM. J gave up 2 bases and V 4 bases, and 8 bases lay outside the gene matches. The CDR3 length is 16 residues. The CDR3 protein is CASSSPSGQGTYEQYV. As DNA, the CDR3 is TGTGCCAGCAGTTCTCCTTCGGGACAGGGGACCTACGAGCAGTACGTC.

This sequence joins TRBV9 and TRBJ2-2; 7 nucleotides agree with TRBD2. This CDR3 has 18 residues. The V and J ends lost 3 bases and 7 bases, in that order; junction bases with no gene match: 18. Germline CDR1 SGDLS, CDR2 YYNGEE. CDR3 loop: CASSAMPPGLLGVGELFF. The CDR3 DNA is TGTGCCAGCAGCGCAATGCCCCCGGGACTATTAGGGGTCGGGGAGCTGTTTTTT.

The rearrangement uses TRBV18 and TRBJ1-6; 9 nucleotides align to TRBD1. The CDR3 extends over 15 amino acids. With 6 bases clipped from V and 7 bases from J, the junction kept 7 bases outside the gene matches. CDR1 and CDR2 from the germline V gene are KGHSH and LQKENI. CDR3 DNA sequence: TGTGCCAGCTCGGGGACAGGGACGAGCAATTCACCCCTCCACTTT. Translated, it gives CASSGTGTSNSPLHF. Supplemented by reference TRBV18 and TRBJ1-6, the full variable domain reads NAGVMQNPRHLVRRRGQEARLRCSPMKGHSHVYWYRQLPEEGLKFMVYLQKENIIDESGMPKERFSAEFPKEGPSILRIQQVVRGDSAAYFCASSGTGTSNSPLHFGNGTRLTVT.

This sequence joins TRBV29-1 and TRBJ1-2; D gene uncertain. Trimming pared 4 bases from V and 4 bases from J, leaving 13 bases between. This CDR3 spans 13 amino acids. Germline-derived CDR1 and CDR2 are SQVTM and ANQGSEA. The CDR3 DNA follows: TGCAGCGTTGTTGAGAACCAATCCTATGGCTACACCTTC. Its translation: CSVVENQSYGYTF.

The chain is built from TRBV18 and TRBJ2-2, with D hard to call. Germline values: CDR1 KGHSH, CDR2 LQKENI. The CDR3 extends over 18 amino acids. Trimming stripped 2 bases from V and 4 bases from J, with 20 bases between. The CDR3 loop is CASSPGQSPARSTGELFF. The CDR3 bases are TGTGCCAGCTCACCAGGGCAGTCACCTGCTCGGTCCACCGGGGAGCTGTTTTTT.

V usage is TRBV28 and J usage is TRBJ2-7, with 8 bases fitting TRBD2. The CDR3 loop spans 16 amino acids. From germline, CDR1 is MDHEN and CDR2 SYDVKM. The V gene end was trimmed by 5 bases and the J gene end by 1 base; junction bases not matched to a gene: 10. The CDR3 here is CASSPYAGGGSYEQYF. The CDR3 DNA reads TGTGCCAGCAGTCCCTATGCGGGAGGCGGTTCCTACGAGCAGTACTTC.

The chain couples TRBV11-2 to TRBJ1-5; D is unresolved. Trimming stripped 1 base from V and 4 bases from J, with 5 bases between. The CDR3 runs to 13 residues. Germline loops: CDR1 SGHAT, CDR2 FQNNGV. This chain's CDR3 is CASSLGVNQPQHF. The CDR3, as DNA: TGTGCCAGCAGCTTAGGAGTAAATCAGCCCCAGCATTTT.

This chain links TRBV28 with TRBJ2-3; D is perhaps TRBD2 (5 bases). Germline CDR1 is MDHEN and CDR2 is SYDVKM. Trimming left V 6 bases short and J 6 bases short, with 7 bases between. This CDR3 has 11 residues. CDR3 in amino acids: CASRRGDTQYF. In DNA form, the CDR3 reads TGTGCCAGCAGGAGAGGGGATACGCAGTATTTT.

V is TRBV5-1 and J is TRBJ1-1; D is perhaps TRBD1 (5 bases). V lost 4 bases and J 0 bases, leaving 10 bases between the germline ends. Per the germline V gene, CDR1 is SGHRS and CDR2 is YFSETQ. The CDR3 is made up of 14 amino acids. The CDR3 DNA follows: TGCGCCAGCAGCCCGGGGGTCTTGAACACTGAAGCTTTCTTT. This translates into CASSPGVLNTEAFF.

This clone was seen only a few times. J is TRBJ2-7 and V is TRBV7-9, with D maybe TRBD2 (5 bases). The V and J ends lost 7 bases and 9 bases respectively, with 19 bases between them. The germline gives CDR1 SEHNR, CDR2 FQNEAQ (reference sequence). This CDR3 has 13 residues. The CDR3 protein is CASTPPLASRQYF. The CDR3 DNA reads as TGTGCCAGCACCCCCCCGTTGGCTAGCAGGCAGTACTTC.